These 20 T cell receptor beta chains were all obtained from the same sample, sequenced in a study of blood T cell repertoires in COVID-19. The table came from immunoSEQ multiplex PCR; TCRdb's copy has only in-frame clones and leaves some out. The table has 150,000 to 180,000 clones, 60% to 85% seen once. Sequences were obtained from peripheral blood. These receptors were obtained from a man older than 75 with acute or convalescent COVID-19.

The V call is TRBV19, the J call TRBJ1-3; D gene unclear. The V and J ends lost 4 bases and 1 base respectively, with 11 bases between them. Germline assignment: CDR1 LNHDA and CDR2 SQIVND (reference sequence). There are 15 residues in the CDR3. CDR3 residues: CASSSIQASGNTIYF. In DNA form, the CDR3 reads TGTGCCAGTAGTAGTATTCAAGCATCTGGAAACACCATATATTTT.

The genes are TRBV14 and TRBJ1-2; TRBD1 is a possible D gene (5 bases). Germline V CDR1 and CDR2: SGHDN, FVKESK. Trimming removed 2 bases from V and 7 bases from J, with 20 bases in between. This CDR3 spans 16 amino acids. CDR3 in DNA: TGTGCCAGCAGCCAATCTCGGGACTCCCAATTGGGTGGCTACACCTTC. Translation: CASSQSRDSQLGGYTF.

The chain is built from TRBV29-1 and TRBJ1-2; no clear D. Trimming shortened V by 4 bases and J by 0 bases, and 9 bases separated the two germline ends. This CDR3 spans 13 amino acids. Germline assignment: CDR1 SQVTM and CDR2 ANQGSEA. The DNA of the CDR3 is TGCAGCGTTGGAGCGTATGCTAACTATGGCTACACCTTC. Amino acids: CSVGAYANYGYTF.

This clone was detected only once. The chain employs TRBV19 and TRBJ1-3, with a tentative D call TRBD1 (6 bases). This CDR3 comprises 18 residues. V dropped 4 bases and J dropped 0 bases, with 19 bases sitting between them. Germline assignment: CDR1 LNHDA and CDR2 SQIVND (reference sequence). The CDR3 coding sequence is TGTGCCAGTAGTAGTGGGACAAGGGCCCTCCACTCTGGAAACACCATATATTTT. Its protein product is CASSSGTRALHSGNTIYF.

J is TRBJ2-5 and V is TRBV24-1; D is perhaps TRBD1 (5 bases). The V end lost 4 bases, the J end lost 5 bases, and 16 bases lay between the germline ends. This CDR3 has 15 amino acids. Germline CDR1 is KGHDR and CDR2 is SFDVKD. CDR3 in amino acids: CATSDAAGPRETQYF. The CDR3, as DNA: TGTGCCACCAGTGACGCCGCAGGGCCAAGGGAGACCCAGTACTTC.

The chain has TRBV5-6 and TRBJ2-6, with D maybe TRBD1 (5 bases). The germline CDR1 and CDR2 sequences are SGHDT and YYEEEE. Trimming cost V 1 base and J 2 bases, with 16 bases left between them. CDR3 length: 18 residues. The CDR3 region is CASSLNVGQGPGANVLTF. The CDR3 DNA follows: TGTGCCAGCAGCTTGAATGTTGGGCAGGGCCCTGGGGCCAACGTCCTGACTTTC.

V gene TRBV7-9 combines with J gene TRBJ1-2; no reliable D call. Looked up from germline, CDR1 is SEHNR and CDR2 is FQNEAQ (reference sequence). The CDR3 consists of 16 residues. Trimming took off 4 bases at V and 0 bases at J, with 15 bases between the two ends. CDR3 sequence (DNA): TGTGCCAGCAGCTCCGAGTACCGGGGTTCTAACTATGGCTACACCTTC. This gives the protein CASSSEYRGSNYGYTF.

The chain combines TRBV2 with TRBJ1-4; D might be TRBD1 (6 bases). Germline CDR1 and CDR2: SNHLY and FYNNEI. Trimming shortened V by 4 bases and J by 5 bases, and 11 bases separated the two germline ends. The CDR3 is 14 amino acids. The CDR3 nucleotides are TGTGCCAGCAGTGGAGGACAGCCCAATGAAAAACTGTTTTTT. Amino acid sequence: CASSGGQPNEKLFF.

The genes are TRBV7-2 and TRBJ1-2, with 7 bases fitting TRBD1. The germline V gene encodes CDR1 SGHTA and CDR2 FQGNSA. The CDR3 has 14 residues. Trimming took 5 bases from V and 3 from J; bases not matched to a gene: 6. CDR3 sequence (DNA): TGTGCCAGCAGCACAGGGGTAGGCTACTATGGCTACACCTTC. This translates into CASSTGVGYYGYTF.

The table lists this clone with a few counts. The genes are TRBV19 and TRBJ1-1; no firm D call. The CDR3 contains 13 residues. CDR1 and CDR2 (germline): LNHDA, SQIVND (reference sequence). Between the trimmed V and J ends, which lost 3 bases and 0 bases, there was a span of 5 bases. The CDR3 DNA reads TGTGCCAGTAGTATTGAGATGAACACTGAAGCTTTCTTT. It specifies CASSIEMNTEAFF.

The genes are TRBV6-5 and TRBJ1-6; D is possibly TRBD1 (6 bases). The CDR3 runs to 13 residues. Germline loops: CDR1 MNHEY, CDR2 SVGAGI. V lost 6 bases, J lost 7 bases, and 10 bases lay in between. This CDR3 reads CASRGGWNSPLHF. DNA of the CDR3: TGTGCCAGCAGAGGGGGTTGGAATTCACCCCTCCACTTT.

J is TRBJ2-3 and V is TRBV25-1, with D possibly TRBD2 on 5 matching bases. Germline CDR1 and CDR2: MGHDK and SYGVNS. V was shortened by 3 bases and J by 12 bases, with 13 bases between the two germline ends. The CDR3 extends over 12 amino acids. The CDR3 spells CASSDFAGRQYF. The CDR3 region has the DNA TGTGCCAGCAGTGATTTTGCGGGCCGACAGTATTTT.

J is TRBJ1-6 and V is TRBV6-5; maybe TRBD1 (5 bases). The CDR3 consists of 16 residues. V gave up 1 base and J gave up 0 bases, with 7 bases separating them. Germline V gene data show CDR1 as MNHEY and CDR2 as SVGAGI. Here the CDR3 DNA reads TGTGCCAGCAGTTACTTGCAGGGCTCCTATAATTCACCCCTCCACTTT. This translates into CASSYLQGSYNSPLHF.

The rearrangement joins TRBV5-1 to TRBJ2-3; no definite D call. The CDR3 has 11 residues. The V and J ends lost 4 bases and 4 bases respectively, with 4 bases between them. The germline CDR1 and CDR2 sequences are SGHRS and YFSETQ. CDR3 loop: CASSTPDTQYF. The CDR3 DNA reads TGCGCCAGCAGCACTCCAGATACGCAGTATTTT.

This clone has a single count. This chain joins TRBV19 and TRBJ2-3, with 7 bases matching TRBD1. Looked up from germline, CDR1 is LNHDA and CDR2 is SQIVND (reference sequence). V was clipped by 5 bases and J by 0 bases; unmatched bases: 5. CDR3 size: 15 residues. As DNA, the CDR3 is TGTGCCAGTAGTCCGGTACAGGGGAGCACAGATACGCAGTATTTT. Protein: CASSPVQGSTDTQYF.

The genes are TRBV19 and TRBJ1-3; perhaps TRBD1 as D (5 bases). There are 16 residues in the CDR3. Germline V gene sequence: CDR1 LNHDA, CDR2 SQIVND (reference sequence). Trimming pared 6 bases from V and 0 bases from J, leaving 15 bases between. As DNA, the CDR3 is TGTGCCAGTAGGGGAGATCGGGACTTCTCTGGAAACACCATATATTTT. This encodes CASRGDRDFSGNTIYF.

V gene TRBV30 combines with J gene TRBJ1-3, with TRBD1 identical over 7 bases. The germline V gene has CDR1 GTSNPN and CDR2 SVGIG (reference sequence). V lost 4 bases, J lost 0 bases, and 6 bases stayed unmatched. The CDR3 has 15 residues. DNA of the CDR3: TGTGCCTGGACGACGGGACAGAGCTCTGGAAACACCATATATTTT. Its translation: CAWTTGQSSGNTIYF. Full variable domain (remainder filled in from reference TRBV30 and TRBJ1-3): SQTIHQWPATLVQPVGSPLSLECTVEGTSNPNLYWYRQAAGRGLQLLFYSVGIGQISSEVPQNLSASRPQDRQFILSSKKLLLSDSGFYLCAWTTGQSSGNTIYFGEGSWLTVV.

This rearrangement joins TRBV6-1 to TRBJ1-1; TRBD1 aligns across 7 bases. Trimming cost V 2 bases and J 9 bases; bases outside gene matches: 3. Germline CDR1 and CDR2: MNHNS and SASEGT. CDR3 size: 12 residues. CDR3 sequence: CASSEMRGQAFF. The CDR3 region has the DNA TGTGCCAGCAGTGAAATGAGGGGGCAAGCTTTCTTT.

The rearrangement uses TRBV10-3 and TRBJ2-3, with D hard to call. The germline gives CDR1 ENHRY, CDR2 SYGVKD. CDR3 size: 12 residues. The ends were cut back, 8 bases at V and 0 bases at J, with 6 bases in the middle. CDR3 nucleotide sequence: TGTGCCATCGGCAGAAGCACAGATACGCAGTATTTT. It codes for CAIGRSTDTQYF.

This clone was found a few times. The genes are TRBV3-1 (or the pseudogene TRBV3-2) and TRBJ2-3; 10 positions match TRBD2. Germline CDR1 reads LGHDT; CDR2 reads YNNKEL (reference sequence). The ends lost 6 bases at V and 3 bases at J; junction bases unmatched: 6. The CDR3 extends over 15 amino acids. The CDR3 loop is CASSRSGGQTDTQYF. The CDR3 DNA is TGTGCCAGCAGTCGTAGCGGGGGGCAGACAGATACGCAGTATTTT.